Presented here are 25 T cell receptor beta chains from one specimen sequenced in a study of blood T cell repertoires in COVID-19. Sequenced by immunoSEQ multiplex PCR; TCRdb stores in-frame clones only, minus some. The sample has around 150,000 clones; about 83% are singletons. The sample was peripheral blood. These receptors were collected from a man in his fifties or sixties with acute or convalescent COVID-19.

V gene TRBV24-1 combines with J gene TRBJ2-5, with D maybe TRBD2 (5 bases). CDR1 is KGHDR, CDR2 SFDVKD, per germline. Trimming cost V 3 bases and J 5 bases, with 15 bases left between them. This CDR3 region has 15 residues. The CDR3 protein is CATSDPGRGSETQYF. CDR3 DNA sequence: TGTGCCACCAGTGATCCCGGCCGAGGGTCTGAGACCCAGTACTTC.

The chain is built from TRBV2 and TRBJ1-5; D gene unclear. V was cut by 11 bases and J by 2 bases, with 19 bases left in between. Germline loops: CDR1 SNHLY, CDR2 FYNNEI. This CDR3 is built from 15 residues. The CDR3: CAHILRRQGNQPQHF. The CDR3 DNA is TGTGCCCACATCCTTAGACGGCAGGGCAATCAGCCCCAGCATTTT.

The V and J genes are TRBV6-5 and TRBJ1-6, with D maybe TRBD1 (5 bases). The V gene's germline CDR1 is MNHEY and CDR2 SVGAGI. This CDR3 region has 14 residues. Trimming stripped 8 bases from V and 7 bases from J, with 15 bases between. Here the CDR3 DNA reads TGTGCCAGCGTGCTCCGGGGACTCAATTCACCCCTCCACTTT. Its translation: CASVLRGLNSPLHF.

CDR3 amino acids: CAWSARDRSYF. The CDR3 DNA reads as TGTGCCTGGAGTGCCCGGGACAGGAGTTACTTC. The rearrangement joins TRBV30 to TRBJ2-4; 8 bases agree with TRBD1. The CDR3 is made up of 11 amino acids. Germline V gene lookup returns CDR1 GTSNPN and CDR2 SVGIG (reference sequence). The V segment lost 1 base and the J segment 16 bases; nucleotides outside the gene matches: 6.

This clone was seen only a few times. This chain joins TRBV5-1 and TRBJ1-2; D perhaps matches TRBD1 (5 bases). V was clipped by 1 base and J by 6 bases, with 19 bases between them. The length of the CDR3 is 16 residues. Germline V gene data show CDR1 as SGHRS and CDR2 as YFSETQ. The CDR3 here is CASSLSTGHPPDGYTF. The CDR3 DNA is TGCGCCAGCAGCTTGTCCACAGGACACCCCCCAGATGGCTACACCTTC. Full variable domain (outside the CDR3, taken from reference TRBV5-1 and TRBJ1-2): KAGVTQTPRYLIKTRGQQVTLSCSPISGHRSVSWYQQTPGQGLQFLFEYFSETQRNKGNFPGRFSGRQFSNSRSEMNVSTLELGDSALYLCASSLSTGHPPDGYTFGSGTRLTVV.

This clone has ten or more counts. The chain has TRBV10-2 and TRBJ1-6, with no clear D. CDR1 is WSHSY, CDR2 SAAADI, per germline. This CDR3 has 12 residues. Trimming cost V 2 bases and J 9 bases, with 5 bases left between them. As DNA, the CDR3 is TGCGCCAGCAGTGAGGAGGGTTCACCCCTCCACTTT. It encodes CASSEEGSPLHF.

This clone has a handful of counts. The chain uses TRBV7-9 and TRBJ1-1; 8 nucleotides match TRBD1. The germline gives CDR1 SEHNR, CDR2 FQNEAQ (reference sequence). Trimming removed 5 bases from V and 2 bases from J; junction bases left unmatched: 7. The CDR3 sequence is 15 residues long. For the CDR3, the DNA is TGTGCCAGCAGCAAGGACAGGGTGTCTAACACTGAAGCTTTCTTT. Translating gives CASSKDRVSNTEAFF.

This clone was picked up a small number of times. In this CDR3 the conserved last residue, phenylalanine or tryptophan, is missing, so a read error is likely. The DNA is left out, because the CDR3 cannot be placed on it with certainty; the CDR3 is given as TCRdb lists it. The chain uses TRBV20-1 and TRBJ1-1. Per the germline V gene, CDR1 is DFQATT and CDR2 is SNEGSKA (reference sequence). The CDR3 spans 8 residues, counting both ends. CDR3 sequence: CSAAPPAG.

CDR3 sequence: CASSREGQADNYGYTF. The CDR3 coding sequence is TGTGCCAGCAGCCGGGAGGGACAGGCGGATAACTATGGCTACACCTTC. V usage is TRBV3-1 (or the pseudogene TRBV3-2) and J usage is TRBJ1-2, with 8 bases fitting TRBD1. V dropped 4 bases and J dropped 1; count of bases not matched to a gene: 8. CDR1 LGHDT and CDR2 YNNKEL come from the germline V gene (reference sequence). The CDR3 consists of 16 residues.

The chain has TRBV2 and TRBJ2-6; 9 bases map to TRBD1. With 8 bases clipped from V and 4 bases from J, the junction kept 3 bases outside the gene matches. CDR1 and CDR2 (germline): SNHLY, FYNNEI. This CDR3 spans 14 amino acids. The DNA for the CDR3 is TGTGCCAGCCTACAGGGGGCCGGGGCCAACGTCCTGACTTTC. Its translation is CASLQGAGANVLTF.

This sequence joins TRBV5-1 and TRBJ1-6, with 8 bases identical to TRBD1. Per germline, CDR1 SGHRS and CDR2 YFSETQ. V trimming: 0 bases; J trimming: 1 base; junction bases outside the gene matches: 3. CDR3 length: 17 residues. CDR3 sequence reads: CASSLGQGMSYNSPLHF. In nucleotides, the CDR3 is TGCGCCAGCAGCTTGGGACAGGGGATGTCCTATAATTCACCCCTCCACTTT.

This sequence joins TRBV29-1 and TRBJ2-3, with D perhaps matching TRBD1 (6 bases). Germline V CDR1 and CDR2: SQVTM, ANQGSEA. With 4 bases removed from V and 2 bases from J, the gap between germline ends came to 10 bases. The CDR3 has 13 amino acids. The CDR3 is CSVVGQITDTQYF. The CDR3, as DNA: TGCAGCGTTGTCGGACAGATCACAGATACGCAGTATTTT.

This chain uses TRBV19 with TRBJ1-2; D is unresolved. Germline loops: CDR1 LNHDA, CDR2 SQIVND (reference sequence). V lost 3 bases to trimming and J lost 9 bases, with 14 bases between them. The CDR3 is 13 residues long. The CDR3 spells CASSIPGGVSYTF. CDR3 nucleotide sequence: TGTGCCAGTAGTATCCCGGGAGGAGTTAGCTACACCTTC. The full variable domain, rest sourced from reference TRBV19 and TRBJ1-2, is DGGITQSPKYLFRKEGQNVTLSCEQNLNHDAMYWYRQDPGQGLRLIYYSQIVNDFQKGDIAEGYSVSREKKESFPLTVTSAQKNPTAFYLCASSIPGGVSYTFGSGTRLTVV.

This clone was recorded only once. V usage is TRBV7-6 and J usage is TRBJ2-3; 8 nucleotides match TRBD1. The CDR3 length is 19 residues. Germline V gene lookup returns CDR1 SGHVS and CDR2 FNYEAQ. V lost 2 bases, J lost 0 bases, and 13 bases stayed unmatched. The CDR3 is CASSLSYPDRVPSTDTQYF. In DNA, the CDR3 is TGTGCCAGCAGCTTATCTTACCCGGACAGGGTTCCTAGCACAGATACGCAGTATTTT.

The chain uses TRBV6-5 and TRBJ1-6, with D perhaps matching TRBD1 (6 bases). V lost 3 bases and J 0 bases, leaving 9 bases between the germline ends. From germline, CDR1 is MNHEY and CDR2 SVGAGI. The CDR3 is 16 amino acids. The CDR3 spells CASSYGQSSYNSPLHF. Here the CDR3 DNA reads TGTGCCAGCAGTTATGGACAGAGCTCCTATAATTCACCCCTCCACTTT.

The CDR3 DNA is TGTGCCAGCAGCCAGGTACTAGCGGGGCCCTACGAGCAGTACTTC. Residues: CASSQVLAGPYEQYF. The J gene is TRBJ2-7, the V gene TRBV3-1 (or the pseudogene TRBV3-2); the match to TRBD2 covers 10 bases. CDR1 is LGHDT and CDR2 is YNNKEL in the germline V gene (reference sequence). Unmatched junction bases numbered 4, after V lost 3 bases and J lost 2 bases. The CDR3 covers 15 residues.

The V and J genes are TRBV21-1 and TRBJ1-1; no check of the table's D call, TRBD1, against the DNA was made. TRBV21-1 is described as a pseudogene. The CDR3 length is 12 residues. CDR3 coding DNA: TGTGCCAGCCACAGGGGGAAGACTGAAGCTTTCTTT. Protein sequence: CASHRGKTEAFF.

The chain joins TRBV30 to TRBJ1-3; D not resolved. Trimming cost V 1 base and J 0 bases, with 4 bases left between them. Germline V gene lookup returns CDR1 GTSNPN and CDR2 SVGIG (reference sequence). This CDR3 has 13 amino acids. CDR3 nucleotide sequence: TGTGCCTGGAGTGGTAGCTCTGGAAACACCATATATTTT. Translated: CAWSGSSGNTIYF.

The chain employs TRBV7-2 and TRBJ1-2; D not certain. The length of the CDR3 is 12 residues. The germline V and J ends were trimmed by 5 bases and 4 bases, with 8 bases remaining between them. CDR1 is SGHTA, CDR2 FQGNSA, per germline. The CDR3 DNA reads TGTGCCAGCAGCCTTCGGGGCTATGGCTACACCTTC. This sequence encodes CASSLRGYGYTF.

This clone was picked up a small number of times. This sequence joins TRBV9 and TRBJ1-5; weak D call: TRBD1 (5 bases). Between the trimmed V and J ends, which lost 5 bases and 9 bases, there was a span of 15 bases. The CDR3 length is 13 residues. The V gene's germline CDR1 is SGDLS and CDR2 YYNGEE. DNA for the CDR3: TGTGCCAGCAGTAGCAGGGATGATAGGCCCCAGCATTTT. Its translation: CASSSRDDRPQHF.

This rearrangement joins TRBV11-3 to TRBJ2-7; TRBD1 is a possible D gene (5 bases). Germline V gene data show CDR1 as SGHNT and CDR2 as YENEEA. The CDR3 length is 15 residues. V lost 0 bases to trimming and J lost 4 bases, with 13 bases between them. CDR3 nucleotides: TGTGCCAGCAGCTTAGATACAGGAAGCACGTACGAGCAGTACTTC. Protein product: CASSLDTGSTYEQYF. Combining the CDR3 with reference TRBV11-3 and TRBJ2-7 gives the whole variable domain EAGVVQSPRYKIIEKKQPVAFWCNPISGHNTLYWYLQNLGQGPELLIRYENEEAVDDSQLPKDRFSAERLKGVDSTLKIQPAELGDSAVYLCASSLDTGSTYEQYFGPGTRLTVT.

V is TRBV3-1 (or the pseudogene TRBV3-2) and J is TRBJ1-6; 8 positions agree with TRBD1. Trimming at V came to 5 bases and at J to 8 bases, leaving 5 bases not matched to a gene. Germline CDR1 is LGHDT and CDR2 is YNNKEL (reference sequence). The CDR3 has 14 amino acids. In nucleotides, the CDR3 is TGTGCCAGCAGCTATGGACAGGGTGATTCACCCCTCCACTTT. Translated: CASSYGQGDSPLHF.

This chain uses TRBV5-6 with TRBJ1-4, with TRBD1 identical over 7 bases. CDR1 and CDR2 (germline): SGHDT, YYEEEE. Trimming at V came to 3 bases and at J to 2 bases, leaving 7 bases not matched to a gene. There are 16 residues in the CDR3. The CDR3 loop reads CASSSSRGYTNEKLFF. For the CDR3, the DNA is TGTGCCAGCAGCTCCTCCAGGGGGTACACTAATGAAAAACTGTTTTTT.

This clone showed up just once. DNA of the CDR3: TGTGCCACCAGTGACCGCCAAGCGGGGGAGTCCTACAATGAGCAGTTCTTC. As protein: CATSDRQAGESYNEQFF. The V and J genes are TRBV24-1 and TRBJ2-1, with 8 bases lining up with TRBD2. In germline, CDR1 is KGHDR, CDR2 SFDVKD. This CDR3 comprises 17 residues. The junction had 8 bases not matched to a gene; V was cut back by 4 bases and J by 1 base.

The V call is TRBV5-1, the J call TRBJ1-1, with 7 bases lining up with TRBD1. Looked up from germline, CDR1 is SGHRS and CDR2 is YFSETQ. The CDR3 consists of 14 residues. V was clipped by 3 bases and J by 1 base; unmatched bases: 3. The CDR3 DNA reads TGCGCCAGCAGCTCGGGACAGTCGAACACTGAAGCTTTCTTT. Amino acid sequence: CASSSGQSNTEAFF.